A selection of T cell receptor beta chains follows, all from one sample in a study of control samples from healthy donors and cancer patients. Profiled with immunoSEQ multiplex PCR; TCRdb holds only in-frame clones, not every one. The sample shows about 75,000 clones, approximately 94% of them seen only once. Material: blood. The receptors shown here come from a woman in her 40s in good health. CDR3s include the opening cysteine and the closing phenylalanine or tryptophan. A D gene is named only where the DNA matches it firmly. Clone sizes are given selectively: once, few, many, or a class where the clone is expanded.

d_gene	v_gene	abundance	j_gene	CDR3nt	CDR3aa
-	TRBV7-9	-	TRBJ2-1	TGTGCCAGCAGCGCTATACTAGACTACAATGAGCAGTTCTTC	CASSAILDYNEQFF
TRBD1	TRBV28	-	TRBJ2-2	TGTGCCAGCAGTTTTTCAGGGGGATTTAACACCGGGGAGCTGTTTTTT	CASSFSGGFNTGELFF
-	TRBV24-1	-	TRBJ2-5	TGTGCCACCAGTGGCGGGGTCCACCAAGAGACCCAGTACTTC	CATSGGVHQETQYF
-	TRBV6-2/TRBV6-3	-	TRBJ2-7	TGTGCCAGCAGTTACTCGTCAAACCCTATCTCCTACGAGCAGTACTTC	CASSYSSNPISYEQYF
-	TRBV5-1	-	TRBJ2-3	TGCGCCAGCAGCTTGGGGGCCGAGGGCCATGGCACAGATACGCAGTATTTT	CASSLGAEGHGTDTQYF
TRBD1	TRBV15	-	TRBJ2-3	TGTGCCACCAGCGTCGGACAGGGTGGGTTAGCAGATACGCAGTATTTT	CATSVGQGGLADTQYF
-	TRBV6-2/TRBV6-3	-	TRBJ1-4	TGTGCCAGCAGTTCGCCCCAGAAAAATGAAAAACTGTTTTTT	CASSSPQKNEKLFF
TRBD1	TRBV7-2	-	TRBJ1-4	TGTGCCAGCAGCTCCGGACAGGGGGGGTCGAATGAAAAACTGTTTTTT	CASSSGQGGSNEKLFF
-	TRBV6-1	-	TRBJ1-5	TGTGCCAGCAGTGTGACGGTTTCTAAAAGCAATCAGCCCCAGCATTTT	CASSVTVSKSNQPQHF
TRBD1	TRBV7-9	-	TRBJ2-7	TGTGCCAGCAGCCCCACTCAGGGGGCGATTAACTACGAGCAGTACTTC	CASSPTQGAINYEQYF
-	TRBV25-1	once	TRBJ1-1	TGTGCCAGCAGTGAATTAAGGAGGGGATGGACTGAAGCTTTCTTT	CASSELRRGWTEAFF